The rows below give T cell receptor beta chains drawn from one sample of a study of somatic reversion in DOCK8 deficiency. MiXCR, applied by TCRdb to the multiplex PCR reads, yields one record per CDR3 protein. The sample includes about 450 distinct CDR3 sequences, roughly 20% of them seen just once. Input material: peripheral blood. These receptors were collected from a human donor with DOCK8 deficiency. Both conserved end residues are part of each CDR3. Fields, in order: CDR3 length, J gene, D gene, clone size, V gene, CDR3 DNA, CDR3 protein. A D gene is named only where the DNA matches it firmly. Part of the rows lack a size; the others show once, few, many or a class for expanded clones.

13 | TRBJ1-1 | - | large | TRBV20-1 | TGCAGTGCCCCTAGACGGGGGAACACTGAAGCTTTCTTT | CSAPRRGNTEAFF
15 | TRBJ1-1 | - | - | TRBV9 | TGTGCCAGTACTGCCCTGGTGGGCAGGAGCACTGAAGCTTTCTTT | CASTALVGRSTEAFF
10 | TRBJ1-1 | - | - | TRBV20-1 | TGCAGTGCTAGCTTGGGCAGCCCCCACTTT | CSASLGSPHF
13 | TRBJ1-6 | - | few | TRBV3-1 | TGTGCCAGCAGCCAAGTTGGGGATTCACCCCTCCACTTT | CASSQVGDSPLHF
13 | TRBJ2-7 | - | medium-sized | TRBV4-1 | TGCGCCAGCAGCCAAGATCAGGGAAGGGAGCAGTACTTC | CASSQDQGREQYF
11 | TRBJ2-7 | - | large | TRBV10-2 | TGCGCCAGCAAGCTCTCCTACGAGCAGTACTTC | CASKLSYEQYF
14 | TRBJ1-6 | - | few | TRBV27 | TGTGCCAGCAGCTGGAACAGGGTTAATTCACCCCTCCACTTT | CASSWNRVNSPLHF
15 | TRBJ2-3 | TRBD2 | - | TRBV19 | TGTGCCAGTAGTATGTGGGAGGGAAGCACAGATACGCAGTATTTT | CASSMWEGSTDTQYF
14 | TRBJ1-5 | - | few | TRBV27 | TGTGCCAGCAGTTTATTTTATAGCAATCAGCCCCAGCATTTT | CASSLFYSNQPQHF
12 | TRBJ2-7 | - | medium-sized | TRBV20-1 | TGCAGTGCTAGGGTCAGGGCCCACGAGCAGTACTTC | CSARVRAHEQYF
14 | TRBJ1-5 | - | - | TRBV5-4 | TGTGCCAGCAGCTTGGTCGGGCGCAATCAGCCCCAGCATTTT | CASSLVGRNQPQHF
15 | TRBJ1-6 | TRBD1 | large | TRBV5-6 | TGTGCCAGCAGCGCCGGGACAGGGTTTTACTCACCCCTCCACTTT | CASSAGTGFYSPLHF
14 | TRBJ2-7 | TRBD1 | - | TRBV30 | TGTGCCTGGGGAACCGGGACAGGGGGACACGAGCAGTACTTC | CAWGTGTGGHEQYF
19 | TRBJ2-1 | TRBD2 | few | TRBV2 | TGTGCCAGCAGTACCGGACTAGAAGGCCCCCAAGCTAAGGACAATGAGCAGTTCTTC | CASSTGLEGPQAKDNEQFF
16 | TRBJ1-6 | - | medium-sized | TRBV4-1 | TGCGCCAGCAGCCAAGAACCGAGCTCCTATAATTCACCCCTCCACTTT | CASSQEPSSYNSPLHF
14 | TRBJ1-2 | - | medium-sized | TRBV3-1 | TGTGCCAGCAGCCAAGGGGACATCAACTATGGCTACACCTTC | CASSQGDINYGYTF
15 | TRBJ1-5 | TRBD1 | medium-sized | TRBV12-3/TRBV12-4 | TGTGCCAGCAGGAAGACAGGGGGTGGCAATCAGCCCCAGCATTTT | CASRKTGGGNQPQHF
15 | TRBJ2-3 | - | - | TRBV28 | TGTGCCAGCAGTTTTTGGGGGGCCAACACAGATACGCAGTATTTT | CASSFWGANTDTQYF
14 | TRBJ2-1 | - | large | TRBV11-2 | TGTGCCAGCAGCCCACCAGGGTCCTACAATGAGCAGTTCTTC | CASSPPGSYNEQFF
14 | TRBJ2-5 | TRBD2 | few | TRBV5-4 | TGTGCCAGCAGCTTGGGGAGCGGGAGGGAGACCCAGTACTTC | CASSLGSGRETQYF
17 | TRBJ1-2 | TRBD1 | medium-sized | TRBV19 | TGTGCCAGTAGTATTCTCGAACGGATATCGGACAGGCATGGCTACACCTTC | CASSILERISDRHGYTF